This TCR beta chain was obtained from a study of blood T cells in healthy people across ages. On this clonotype: Its specificity is unknown.

Regarding the study as a whole: Estimated diversity, derived from one million T cells, was regarded as an underestimate. Unsorted PBMCs ruled out conclusive naive versus antigen-experienced comparison.

Together with a sample-barcoded 5' primer, a J-beta primer mix was included in a second PCR lasting about 7 to 12 cycles. One entry per CDR3 protein results from TCRdb running MiXCR on the 5' RACE reads. The repertoire holds roughly 1,500,000 distinct CDR3 sequences, with approximately 38% as singletons. The trim removed 9 bases at V and 2 bases at J, leaving 21 bases unmatched. This CDR3 contains 19 residues. CDR1 and CDR2 from the germline V gene are MNHNS and SASEGT. The sample consisted of blood. This chain joins TRBV6-1 and TRBJ2-3, with 9 bases that match TRBD2. The receptor comes from a woman between 18 and 30 years old in good health. The CDR3 spells CASGIWASGTRGHTDTQYF. CDR3 bases: TGTGCCAGTGGGATCTGGGCTAGCGGGACCCGGGGGCACACAGATACGCAGTATTTT.